The 27 T cell receptor beta chains given below trace back to one sample, sequenced in a study of T cells after yellow fever vaccination. One entry per CDR3 protein results from TCRdb running MiXCR on the 5' RACE reads. The sample consists of some 560,000 distinct CDR3 sequences, roughly a fifth of them appearing once. The input for sequencing was PBMCs, taken 15 days after the yellow fever booster vaccination. Receptors were obtained from a man younger than 45 who received the YFV17D yellow fever vaccine.

The J gene is TRBJ2-7, the V gene TRBV20-1, with TRBD1 matching over 7 bases. Germline CDR1 is DFQATT and CDR2 is SNEGSKA (reference sequence). The length of the CDR3 is 16 residues. J was trimmed by 1 base and V by 6 bases; bases with no gene match: 15. The CDR3 DNA reads as TGCAGTGCCGAAAGAAGAGACAGGGTTGGGTCCTACGAGCAGTACTTC. As protein: CSAERRDRVGSYEQYF.

J is TRBJ2-7 and V is TRBV3-1; 9 positions match TRBD1. CDR3 length: 14 amino acids. Germline V gene lookup returns CDR1 LGHDT and CDR2 YNNKEL (reference sequence). The trim removed 4 bases at V and 6 bases at J, leaving 7 bases unmatched. The DNA for the CDR3 is TGTGCCAGCAGCCGAACTCGGACAGGGGTCGAGCAGTACTTC. Translating it yields CASSRTRTGVEQYF.

This chain uses TRBV5-6 with TRBJ1-4; 8 nucleotides align to TRBD1. Germline V lookup: CDR1 SGHDT, CDR2 YYEEEE. After removal of 3 bases from V and 10 bases from J, the junction contained 8 bases not matched to a gene. The CDR3 runs to 14 residues. The CDR3 DNA reads TGTGCCAGCAGCTCCGGACAGGGAATGGGAAAACTGTTTTTT. It specifies CASSSGQGMGKLFF.

This clonotype was seen more than once but under ten times. This sequence joins TRBV18 and TRBJ2-1; the D gene is possibly TRBD2 (6 bases). The germline V gene encodes CDR1 KGHSH and CDR2 LQKENI. The V gene lost 2 bases and the J gene lost 2 bases, with 10 bases spanning the gap. The CDR3 totals 15 residues. The CDR3 protein is CASSPGSGTYNEQFF. The CDR3 DNA sequence: TGTGCCAGCTCACCAGGTAGCGGCACCTACAATGAGCAGTTCTTC.

The CDR3 bases are TGTGCCAGCAGCCGTCTCCGGGAATCAGTTTCAGAGACCCAGTACTTC. Translated, it gives CASSRLRESVSETQYF. The V and J genes are TRBV7-6 and TRBJ2-5; D is possibly TRBD2 (5 bases). V was cut by 5 bases and J by 4 bases, with 20 bases left in between. The germline V gene encodes CDR1 SGHVS and CDR2 FNYEAQ. The CDR3 contains 16 residues.

DNA of the CDR3: TGTGCCAGCAGTTTAGCCCGTCTCAGCCAAGAGACCCAGTACTTC. As protein: CASSLARLSQETQYF. The chain employs TRBV12-3 or TRBV12-4 and TRBJ2-5; D is uncertain. The V and J ends lost 0 bases and 1 base respectively, with 9 bases between them. This CDR3 is 15 amino acids long.

This clonotype was found a few times. This chain links TRBV18 with TRBJ2-2; 9 positions match TRBD2. The length of the CDR3 is 16 residues. Germline lookup yields CDR1 KGHSH and CDR2 LQKENI. Trimming at V came to 2 bases and at J to 2 bases, leaving 3 bases not matched to a gene. This CDR3 is CASSPVSGSNTGELFF. The DNA for the CDR3 is TGTGCCAGCTCACCAGTTAGCGGGAGCAACACCGGGGAGCTGTTTTTT.

The table lists this clonotype with a few counts. J is TRBJ2-3 and V is TRBV18, with a possible D match to TRBD2 (6 bases). There are 14 residues in the CDR3. Trimming cost V 8 bases and J 3 bases, with 15 bases left between them. Germline lookup yields CDR1 KGHSH and CDR2 LQKENI. CDR3 in DNA: TGTGCCAGCAGCCCGGGAGTTGGGACAGATACGCAGTATTTT. Its translation: CASSPGVGTDTQYF.

This clonotype was found many times. The chain carries TRBV12-3 or TRBV12-4 and TRBJ2-2; 10 nucleotides match TRBD2. Unmatched junction bases numbered 11, after V lost 7 bases and J lost 3 bases. There are 17 residues in the CDR3. The CDR3 DNA sequence: TGTGCCAGCACCCCCGCAGGGCTAGCGGGGGACACCGGGGAGCTGTTTTTT. It translates to CASTPAGLAGDTGELFF.

The chain combines TRBV20-1 with TRBJ2-7; perhaps TRBD2 as D (5 bases). Germline loops: CDR1 DFQATT, CDR2 SNEGSKA (reference sequence). CDR3 length: 15 residues. V was shortened by 0 bases and J by 2 bases, with 14 bases between the two germline ends. The DNA for the CDR3 is TGCAGTGCTAGAGATCAGCGGAGCGGACCCTACGAGCAGTACTTC. Its translation is CSARDQRSGPYEQYF.

This rearrangement joins TRBV6-2 or TRBV6-3 to TRBJ2-1; D is perhaps TRBD2 (6 bases). Trimming pared 6 bases from V and 1 base from J, leaving 31 bases between. The CDR3 extends over 21 amino acids. The germline V gene has CDR1 MNHEY and CDR2 SVGEGT. The CDR3 nucleotides read TGTGCCAGCAGGGGCGTGGTATTTGGGGACTCGGGCACCCTATCCTACAATGAGCAGTTCTTC. Translation gives CASRGVVFGDSGTLSYNEQFF.

The rearrangement links TRBV20-1 to TRBJ2-3; no clear D. Germline CDR1 reads DFQATT; CDR2 reads SNEGSKA (reference sequence). The V gene lost 4 bases and the J gene lost 5 bases, with 19 bases spanning the gap. CDR3 length: 15 residues. This CDR3 reads CSATPRTSRGDTQYF. CDR3 coding DNA: TGCAGTGCTACCCCTAGGACCTCCCGAGGAGATACGCAGTATTTT.

Only a few counts were recorded for this clonotype. The chain has TRBV21-1 and TRBJ1-5; the tabulated D call, TRBD1, remains unverified against the DNA. TRBV21-1 has pseudogene status. The CDR3 is 14 residues long. CDR3 nucleotide sequence: TGTGCCAGCAGCAAAGGGACAGGGAGGCAGCCCCAGCATTTT. Translated, it gives CASSKGTGRQPQHF.

The table lists this clonotype with a few counts. This rearrangement joins TRBV10-3 to TRBJ2-3, with D hard to call. V lost 9 bases, J lost 1 base, and 11 bases lay in between. The V gene's germline CDR1 is ENHRY and CDR2 SYGVKD. This CDR3 spans 13 amino acids. CDR3 nucleotide sequence: TGTGCCATTTCAACTGGTGGCACAGATACGCAGTATTTT. Encoded protein: CAISTGGTDTQYF.

CDR3 protein: CASSLRRVKENEQYF. In DNA, the CDR3 is TGTGCCAGCAGTTTAAGGAGGGTTAAGGAGAACGAGCAGTACTTC. The chain joins TRBV12-3 or TRBV12-4 to TRBJ2-7; D might be TRBD2 (6 bases). The CDR3 loop spans 15 amino acids. V dropped 2 bases and J dropped 5 bases, with 16 bases sitting between them.

This chain connects TRBV15 to TRBJ2-1; D is unresolved. Germline V gene lookup returns CDR1 LNHNV and CDR2 YYDKDF (reference sequence). The CDR3 runs 17 residues. V was shortened by 0 bases and J by 0 bases, with 12 bases between the two germline ends. CDR3 loop: CATSRDPGGASYNEQFF. The CDR3 region has the DNA TGTGCCACCAGCAGAGATCCGGGCGGAGCCTCCTACAATGAGCAGTTCTTC.

This clonotype has more than one count but fewer than ten. V gene TRBV7-9 combines with J gene TRBJ1-1, with D unresolved. The CDR3 runs 13 residues. V was clipped by 5 bases and J by 1 base, with 8 bases between them. Germline values: CDR1 SEHNR, CDR2 FQNEAQ (reference sequence). CDR3 residues: CASSRVPNTEAFF. The CDR3 DNA reads as TGTGCCAGCAGCCGAGTCCCGAACACTGAAGCTTTCTTT.

This clonotype showed up just once. The V gene is TRBV9, the J gene TRBJ2-7, with D perhaps matching TRBD1 (6 bases). Germline lookup yields CDR1 SGDLS and CDR2 YYNGEE. The CDR3 sequence is 14 residues long. Deletions cut 4 bases from V and 0 bases from J, with 11 bases between. The CDR3 DNA reads TGTGCCAGCAGCAAAGAGGACAGCTCCTACGAGCAGTACTTC. It translates to CASSKEDSSYEQYF.

CDR3 DNA sequence: TGCAGCGTTGAAGTACTAGAGGGGGGGGGAAATGAGCAGTTCTTC. It specifies CSVEVLEGGGNEQFF. The V call is TRBV29-1, the J call TRBJ2-1; D is perhaps TRBD2 (7 bases). CDR1 is SQVTM, CDR2 ANQGSEA, per germline. This CDR3 comprises 15 residues. Trimming took off 1 base at V and 7 bases at J, with 17 bases between the two ends.

The chain uses TRBV29-1 and TRBJ2-1; tentatively, D is TRBD2 (5 bases). V was shortened by 3 bases and J by 3 bases, with 12 bases between the two germline ends. Germline CDR1 is SQVTM and CDR2 is ANQGSEA. The CDR3 runs to 14 residues. The CDR3 DNA reads as TGCAGCGTTGAGTGGCGGAGGAACTACAATGAGCAGTTCTTC. It codes for CSVEWRRNYNEQFF.

The CDR3 here is CASSSRGQTDTQYF. CDR3 sequence (DNA): TGTGCCAGCAGCTCAAGGGGGCAGACAGATACGCAGTATTTT. The J gene is TRBJ2-3, the V gene TRBV7-2; TRBD1 matches at 7 bases. Germline values: CDR1 SGHTA, CDR2 FQGNSA. Unmatched junction bases numbered 4, after V lost 4 bases and J lost 3 bases. This CDR3 is 14 amino acids long.

This clonotype was observed a few times. The CDR3: CASSGEAGNIINEQFF. The CDR3 region has the DNA TGCGCCAGCAGCGGGGAAGCGGGAAACATCATAAATGAGCAGTTCTTC. V is TRBV5-1 and J is TRBJ2-1; TRBD2 agrees at 7 bases. Germline V lookup: CDR1 SGHRS, CDR2 YFSETQ. This CDR3 is built from 16 residues. The ends lost 4 bases at V and 7 bases at J; junction bases unmatched: 14.

V is TRBV4-3 and J is TRBJ2-1; D is possibly TRBD2 (6 bases). Germline CDR1 LGHNA, CDR2 YSLEER. Trimming cost V 0 bases and J 5 bases, with 23 bases left between them. This CDR3 comprises 19 residues. CDR3: CASSQDYFRGLATNNEQFF. The DNA of the CDR3 is TGCGCCAGCAGCCAAGATTATTTTCGGGGTCTAGCGACTAACAATGAGCAGTTCTTC.

This clonotype was detected a few times. V usage is TRBV6-2 or TRBV6-3 and J usage is TRBJ1-1; no reliable D call. This CDR3 has 13 residues. Trimming left V 9 bases short and J 4 bases short, with 15 bases between. Germline CDR1 reads MNHEY; CDR2 reads SVGEGT. DNA of the CDR3: TGTGCCAGTCACTCAGGCGTAGCCACTGAAGCTTTCTTT. Its translation: CASHSGVATEAFF.

A word on this clonotype: Just one base apart from a much larger clone, this may be a read error. The chain carries TRBV25-1 and TRBJ2-5, with D maybe TRBD1 (6 bases). The CDR3 has 13 amino acids. V was pared by 6 bases and J by 5 bases, with 13 bases between. Per the germline V gene, CDR1 is MGHDK and CDR2 is SYGVNS. The CDR3 sequence: CASRGPGDETQYF. The CDR3 DNA follows: TGTGCCAGCAGGGGGCCAGGGGATGAGACCCAGTACTTC.

The J gene is TRBJ2-1, the V gene TRBV19; D might be TRBD1 or TRBD2, each matching 6 bases. Germline values: CDR1 LNHDA, CDR2 SQIVND (reference sequence). The CDR3 consists of 13 residues. V was clipped by 5 bases and J by 7 bases, with 12 bases between them. Here the CDR3 reads CASSARGPNEQFF. CDR3 bases: TGTGCCAGTAGTGCCCGGGGGCCGAATGAGCAGTTCTTC.

The CDR3 DNA follows: TGTGCCACCAGCGGTAATCGGGACGGCGACCCCGAGCAGTACTTC. Protein sequence: CATSGNRDGDPEQYF. This chain connects TRBV15 to TRBJ2-7; D is perhaps TRBD1 or TRBD2 (5 bases each). The CDR3 extends over 15 amino acids. The germline V gene encodes CDR1 LNHNV and CDR2 YYDKDF (reference sequence). Trimming removed 5 bases at V and 6 bases at J, with 20 bases between.